This T cell receptor beta chain stems from a study of CD8+ T cells in alopecia areata. Lesional scalp punch biopsies and peripheral blood came from alopecia areata patients. Only a few counts were recorded for this clone. Between the trimmed V and J ends, which lost 1 base and 7 bases, there was a span of 11 bases. Germline CDR1 reads SQVTM; CDR2 reads ANQGSEA. The CDR3 has 13 amino acids. cDNA reverse transcribed from extracted RNA served as the sequencing template. This table comes from immunoSEQ multiplex PCR, and its TCRdb copy is limited to in-frame clones, with some not included. The data contain approximately 120,000 clones, 47% of them singletons.

The sample taken for sequencing was NKG2D-low CD8+ T cells sorted from blood. The origin of this receptor is a human donor with alopecia areata. The chain couples TRBV29-1 to TRBJ2-4; D possibly uses TRBD1 or TRBD2 (5 bases each). Here the CDR3 reads CSVEGDGRNIQYF. The CDR3 DNA sequence: TGCAGCGTTGAAGGGGACGGAAGGAACATTCAGTACTTC.